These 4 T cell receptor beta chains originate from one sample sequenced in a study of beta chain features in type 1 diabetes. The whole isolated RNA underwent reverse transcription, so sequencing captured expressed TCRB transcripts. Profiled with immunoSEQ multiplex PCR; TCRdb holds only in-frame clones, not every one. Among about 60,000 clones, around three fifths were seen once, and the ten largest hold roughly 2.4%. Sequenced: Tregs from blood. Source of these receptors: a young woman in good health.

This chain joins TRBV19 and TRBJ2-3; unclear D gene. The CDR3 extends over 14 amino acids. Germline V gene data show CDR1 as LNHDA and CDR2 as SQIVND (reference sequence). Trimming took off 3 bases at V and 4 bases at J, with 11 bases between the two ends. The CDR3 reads CASSIYENPDTQYF. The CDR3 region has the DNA TGTGCCAGTAGTATCTATGAGAACCCAGATACGCAGTATTTT.

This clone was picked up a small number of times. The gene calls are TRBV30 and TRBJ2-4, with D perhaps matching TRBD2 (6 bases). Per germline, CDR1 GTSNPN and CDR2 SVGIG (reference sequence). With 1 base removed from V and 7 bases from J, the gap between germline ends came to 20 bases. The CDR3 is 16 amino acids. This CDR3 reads CAWSERRGGYFNIQYF. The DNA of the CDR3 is TGTGCCTGGAGTGAACGGAGGGGCGGGTATTTTAACATTCAGTACTTC.

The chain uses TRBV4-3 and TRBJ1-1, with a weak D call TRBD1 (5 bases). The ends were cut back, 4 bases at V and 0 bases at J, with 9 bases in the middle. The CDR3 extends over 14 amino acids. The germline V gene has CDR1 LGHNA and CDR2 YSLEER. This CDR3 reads CASSLQEMNTEAFF. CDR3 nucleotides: TGCGCCAGCAGCCTACAGGAGATGAACACTGAAGCTTTCTTT.

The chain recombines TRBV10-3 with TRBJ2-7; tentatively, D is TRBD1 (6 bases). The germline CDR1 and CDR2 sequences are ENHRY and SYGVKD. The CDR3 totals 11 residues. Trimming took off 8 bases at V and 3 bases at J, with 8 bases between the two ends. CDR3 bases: TGTGCCATCGGACAGAACTACGAGCAGTACTTC. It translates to CAIGQNYEQYF.